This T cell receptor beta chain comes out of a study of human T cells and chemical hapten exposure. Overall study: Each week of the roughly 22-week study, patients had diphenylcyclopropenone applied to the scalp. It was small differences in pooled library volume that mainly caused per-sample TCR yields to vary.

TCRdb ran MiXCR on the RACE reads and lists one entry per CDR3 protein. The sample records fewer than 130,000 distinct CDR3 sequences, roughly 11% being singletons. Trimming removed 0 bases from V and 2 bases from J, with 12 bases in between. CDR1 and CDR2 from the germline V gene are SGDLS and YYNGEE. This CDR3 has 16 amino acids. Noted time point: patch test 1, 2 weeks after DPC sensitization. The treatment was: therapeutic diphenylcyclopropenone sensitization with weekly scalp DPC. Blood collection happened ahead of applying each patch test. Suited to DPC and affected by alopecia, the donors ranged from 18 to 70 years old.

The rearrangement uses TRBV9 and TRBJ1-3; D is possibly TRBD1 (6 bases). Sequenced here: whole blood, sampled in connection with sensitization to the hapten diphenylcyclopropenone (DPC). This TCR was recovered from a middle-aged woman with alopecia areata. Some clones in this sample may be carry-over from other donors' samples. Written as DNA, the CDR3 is TGTGCCAGCAGCGTAGGTACAGGGATAGCTGGAAACACCATATATTTT. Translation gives CASSVGTGIAGNTIYF.